This TCR beta chain comes out of a study of T cell responses to AZD1222 COVID-19 vaccine. Findings of the study overall: Close to half of spike-specific TCRs reportedly recognize unmutated variant regions. Most donors were white British, females outnumbered males, and clonal diversity was possibly underestimated. Just 6 or 7 people given AZD1222 tested seropositive at baseline.

The germline V gene encodes CDR1 SGHTA and CDR2 FQGNSA. The germline V and J ends were trimmed by 1 base and 1 base, with 7 bases remaining between them. This CDR3 contains 14 residues. About this clone: The antigen remains undetermined.

Profiled with immunoSEQ multiplex PCR; TCRdb holds only in-frame clones, not every one. The table includes tens of thousands of clones, 88% detected once. This specimen was peripheral blood, taken 28 days after the second AZD1222 dose. The receptor was derived from an adult who received the AZD1222 COVID-19 vaccine. The genes are TRBV7-2 and TRBJ1-2; D not resolved. The CDR3 spells CASSLDSLNYGYTF. CDR3 nucleotides: TGTGCCAGCAGCTTAGACAGCCTTAACTATGGCTACACCTTC.